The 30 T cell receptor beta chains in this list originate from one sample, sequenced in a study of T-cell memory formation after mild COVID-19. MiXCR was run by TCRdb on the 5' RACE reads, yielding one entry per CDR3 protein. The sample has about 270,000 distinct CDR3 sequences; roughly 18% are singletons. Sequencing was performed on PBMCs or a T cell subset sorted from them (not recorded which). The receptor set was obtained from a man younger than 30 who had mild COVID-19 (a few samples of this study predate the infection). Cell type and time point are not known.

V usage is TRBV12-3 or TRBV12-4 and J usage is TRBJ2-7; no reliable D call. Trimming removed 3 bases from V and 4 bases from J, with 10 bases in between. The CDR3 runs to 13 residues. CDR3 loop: CASSFGSGYEQYV. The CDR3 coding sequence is TGTGCCAGCAGTTTTGGGTCCGGGTACGAGCAGTACGTC.

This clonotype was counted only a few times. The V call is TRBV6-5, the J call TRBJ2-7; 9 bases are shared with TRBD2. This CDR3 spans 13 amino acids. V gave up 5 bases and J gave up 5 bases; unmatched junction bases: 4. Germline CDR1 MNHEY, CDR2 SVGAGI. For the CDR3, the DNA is TGTGCCAGCAGTGAGCGGGGGGTCCACGAGCAGTACTTC. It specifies CASSERGVHEQYF.

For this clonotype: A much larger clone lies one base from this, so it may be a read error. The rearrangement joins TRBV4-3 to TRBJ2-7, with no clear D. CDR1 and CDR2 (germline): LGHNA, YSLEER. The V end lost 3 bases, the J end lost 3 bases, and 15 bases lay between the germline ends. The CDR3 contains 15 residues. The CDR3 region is CASSQSLDPFYEQYF. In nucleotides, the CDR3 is TGCGCCAGCAGCCAGAGCCTGGACCCATTCTACGAGCAGTACTTC.

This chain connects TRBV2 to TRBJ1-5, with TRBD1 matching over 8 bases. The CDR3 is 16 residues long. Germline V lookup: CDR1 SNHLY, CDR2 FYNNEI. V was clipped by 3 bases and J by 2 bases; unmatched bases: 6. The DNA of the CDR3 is TGTGCCAGCAGTGACCTGGGACAGGCGGGCAATCAGCCCCAGCATTTT. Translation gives CASSDLGQAGNQPQHF.

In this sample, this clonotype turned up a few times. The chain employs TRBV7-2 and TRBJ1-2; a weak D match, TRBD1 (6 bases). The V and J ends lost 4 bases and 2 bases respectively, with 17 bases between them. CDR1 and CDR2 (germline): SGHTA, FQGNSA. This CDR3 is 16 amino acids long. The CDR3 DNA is TGTGCCAGCAGCTCCACGGGGGGGGCCCCGAACTATGGCTACACCTTC. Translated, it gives CASSSTGGAPNYGYTF.

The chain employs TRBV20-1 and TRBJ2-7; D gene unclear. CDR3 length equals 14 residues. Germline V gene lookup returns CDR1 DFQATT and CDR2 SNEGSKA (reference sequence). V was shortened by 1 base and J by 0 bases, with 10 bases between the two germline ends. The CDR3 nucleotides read TGCAGTGCTAGAGCTTTTCAGGACTCCTACGAGCAGTACTTC. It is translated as CSARAFQDSYEQYF.

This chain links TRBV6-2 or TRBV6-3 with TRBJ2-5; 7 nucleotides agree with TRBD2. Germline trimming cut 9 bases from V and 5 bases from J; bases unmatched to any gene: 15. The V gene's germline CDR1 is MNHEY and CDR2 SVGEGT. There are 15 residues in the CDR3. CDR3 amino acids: CASSAWTGGWETQYF. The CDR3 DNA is TGTGCCAGTTCCGCTTGGACGGGGGGATGGGAGACCCAGTACTTC.

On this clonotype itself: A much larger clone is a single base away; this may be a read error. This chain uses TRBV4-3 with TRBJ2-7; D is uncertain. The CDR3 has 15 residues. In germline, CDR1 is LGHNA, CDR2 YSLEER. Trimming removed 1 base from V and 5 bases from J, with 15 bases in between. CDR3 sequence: CASSQGALPPHEQYF. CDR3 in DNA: TGCGCCAGCAGCCAAGGGGCACTACCCCCTCACGAGCAGTACTTC.

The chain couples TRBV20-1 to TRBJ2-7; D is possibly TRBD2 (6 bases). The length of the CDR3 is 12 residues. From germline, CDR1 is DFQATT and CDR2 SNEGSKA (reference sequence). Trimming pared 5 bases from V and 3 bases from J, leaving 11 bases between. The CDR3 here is CSAAGRSYEQYV. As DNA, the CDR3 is TGCAGTGCTGCGGGACGGAGCTACGAGCAGTACGTC.

The CDR3 reads CASSLAGGEKLFF. The CDR3 region has the DNA TGTGCCAGCAGCTTGGCAGGGGGTGAAAAACTGTTTTTT. This sequence joins TRBV7-9 and TRBJ1-4; 7 bases fit TRBD1. Germline V gene lookup returns CDR1 SEHNR and CDR2 FQNEAQ (reference sequence). Unmatched junction bases numbered 2, after V lost 3 bases and J lost 7 bases. The CDR3 is 13 amino acids.

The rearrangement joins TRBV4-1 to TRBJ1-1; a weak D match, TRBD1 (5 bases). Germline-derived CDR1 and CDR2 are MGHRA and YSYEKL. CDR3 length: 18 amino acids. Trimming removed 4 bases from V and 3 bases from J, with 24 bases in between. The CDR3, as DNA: TGCGCCAGCAGCCTAAGACCAATCAGGACAAGGACGGACACTGAAGCTTTCTTT. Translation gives CASSLRPIRTRTDTEAFF.

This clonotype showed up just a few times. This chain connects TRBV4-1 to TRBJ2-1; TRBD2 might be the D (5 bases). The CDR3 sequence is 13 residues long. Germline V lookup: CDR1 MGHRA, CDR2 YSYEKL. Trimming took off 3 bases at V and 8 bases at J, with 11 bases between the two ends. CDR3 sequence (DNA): TGCGCCAGCAGCCACCTTGACGGGGATGAGCAGTTCTTC. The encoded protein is CASSHLDGDEQFF.

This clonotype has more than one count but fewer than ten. This CDR3 is CSAPGGTSNEQFF. The CDR3 region has the DNA TGCAGTGCCCCCGGCGGGACTAGTAATGAGCAGTTCTTC. The V and J genes are TRBV20-1 and TRBJ2-1, with 8 bases fitting TRBD2. CDR1 is DFQATT, CDR2 SNEGSKA, per germline (reference sequence). V shed 6 bases and J 7 bases; nucleotides not matched to a gene: 8. The CDR3 has 13 amino acids.

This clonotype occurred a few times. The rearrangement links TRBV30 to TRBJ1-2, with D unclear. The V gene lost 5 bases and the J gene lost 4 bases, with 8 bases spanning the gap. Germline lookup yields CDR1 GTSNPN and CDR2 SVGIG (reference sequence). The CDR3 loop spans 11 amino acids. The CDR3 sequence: CAWAGPYGYTF. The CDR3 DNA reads TGTGCCTGGGCTGGGCCCTATGGCTACACCTTC.

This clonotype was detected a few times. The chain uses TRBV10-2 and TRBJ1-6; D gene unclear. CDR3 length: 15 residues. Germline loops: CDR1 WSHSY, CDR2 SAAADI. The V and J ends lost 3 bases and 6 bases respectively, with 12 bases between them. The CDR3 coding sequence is TGCGCCAGCAGTGAATTAGACGGGGTTAATTCACCCCTCCACTTT. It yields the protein CASSELDGVNSPLHF.

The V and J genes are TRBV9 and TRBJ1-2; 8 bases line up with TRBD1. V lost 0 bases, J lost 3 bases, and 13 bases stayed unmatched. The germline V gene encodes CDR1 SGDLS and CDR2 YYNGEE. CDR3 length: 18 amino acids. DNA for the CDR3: TGTGCCAGCAGCGTAGGGTTCCAGGGGGCGCGTTATGACTATGGCTACACCTTC. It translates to CASSVGFQGARYDYGYTF.

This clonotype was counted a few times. CDR3 protein: CASSLYTNEKLFF. The CDR3 DNA follows: TGTGCCAGCAGCTTATACACTAATGAAAAACTGTTTTTT. The rearrangement links TRBV7-2 to TRBJ1-4; D gene ambiguous. The CDR3 is 13 residues long. V lost 2 bases, J lost 2 bases, and 3 bases lay in between. Germline values: CDR1 SGHTA, CDR2 FQGNSA.

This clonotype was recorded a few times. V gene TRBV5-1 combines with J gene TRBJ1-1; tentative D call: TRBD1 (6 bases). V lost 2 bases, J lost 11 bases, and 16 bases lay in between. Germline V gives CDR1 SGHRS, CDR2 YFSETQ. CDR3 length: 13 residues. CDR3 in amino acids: CASSLHGGAAAFF. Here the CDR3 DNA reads TGCGCCAGCAGCTTACATGGGGGCGCTGCGGCTTTCTTT.

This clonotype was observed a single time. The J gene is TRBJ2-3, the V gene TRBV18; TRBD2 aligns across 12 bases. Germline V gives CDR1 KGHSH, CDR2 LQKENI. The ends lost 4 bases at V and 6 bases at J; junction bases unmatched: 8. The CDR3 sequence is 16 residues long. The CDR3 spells CASSRGLAGSHDTQYF. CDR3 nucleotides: TGTGCCAGCTCACGAGGACTAGCGGGGAGTCACGATACGCAGTATTTT.

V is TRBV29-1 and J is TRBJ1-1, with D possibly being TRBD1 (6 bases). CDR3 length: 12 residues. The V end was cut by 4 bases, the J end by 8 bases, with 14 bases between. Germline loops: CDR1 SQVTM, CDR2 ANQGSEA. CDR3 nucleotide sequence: TGCAGCGTTGGATCCGGGGGCGTGGAAGCTTTCTTT. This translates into CSVGSGGVEAFF.

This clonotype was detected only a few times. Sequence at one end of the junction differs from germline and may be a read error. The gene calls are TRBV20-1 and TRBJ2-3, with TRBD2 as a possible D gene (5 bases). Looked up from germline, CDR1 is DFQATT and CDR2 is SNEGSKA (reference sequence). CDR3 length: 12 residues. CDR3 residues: CSARDGPETNFF. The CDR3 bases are TGCAGTGCTAGAGATGGGCCAGAGACTAACTTTTTT.

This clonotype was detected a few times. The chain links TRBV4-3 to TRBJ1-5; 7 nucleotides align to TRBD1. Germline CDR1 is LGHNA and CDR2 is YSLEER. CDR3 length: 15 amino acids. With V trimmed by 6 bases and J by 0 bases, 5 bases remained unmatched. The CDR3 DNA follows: TGCGCCAGCAGTCCCGACAGGGTTAGCAATCAGCCCCAGCATTTT. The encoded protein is CASSPDRVSNQPQHF.

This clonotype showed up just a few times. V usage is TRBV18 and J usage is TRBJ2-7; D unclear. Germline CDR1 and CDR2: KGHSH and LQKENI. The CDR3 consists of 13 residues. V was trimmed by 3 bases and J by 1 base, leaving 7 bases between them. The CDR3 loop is CASSPPLSYEQYV. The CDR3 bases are TGTGCCAGCTCACCTCCTTTGTCCTACGAGCAGTACGTC.

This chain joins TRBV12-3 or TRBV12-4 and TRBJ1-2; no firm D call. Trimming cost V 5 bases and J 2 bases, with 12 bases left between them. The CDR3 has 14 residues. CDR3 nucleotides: TGTGCCAGCAGTCCCCGGTGGAAAAACTATGGCTACACCTTC. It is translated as CASSPRWKNYGYTF.

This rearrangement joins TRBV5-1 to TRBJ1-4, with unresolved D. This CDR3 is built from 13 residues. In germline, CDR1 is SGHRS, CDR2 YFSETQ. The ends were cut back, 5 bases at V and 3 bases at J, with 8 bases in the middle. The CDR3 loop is CASSIGANEKLFF. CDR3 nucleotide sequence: TGCGCCAGCAGTATCGGGGCTAATGAAAAACTGTTTTTT.

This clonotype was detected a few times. The CDR3: CASSLSTVPNEKLFF. The CDR3 DNA reads as TGCGCCAGCAGCTTGTCGACCGTACCTAATGAAAAACTGTTTTTT. This chain uses TRBV5-1 with TRBJ1-4; D gene ambiguous. CDR3 length equals 15 residues. The V gene's germline CDR1 is SGHRS and CDR2 YFSETQ. Deletions cut 1 base from V and 3 bases from J, with 10 bases between.

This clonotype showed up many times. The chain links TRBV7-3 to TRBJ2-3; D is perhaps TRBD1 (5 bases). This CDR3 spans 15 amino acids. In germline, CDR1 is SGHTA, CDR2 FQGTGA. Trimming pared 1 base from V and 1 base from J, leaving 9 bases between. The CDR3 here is CASSLMGRGTDTQYF. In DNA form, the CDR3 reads TGTGCCAGCAGCTTAATGGGCAGGGGCACAGATACGCAGTATTTT.

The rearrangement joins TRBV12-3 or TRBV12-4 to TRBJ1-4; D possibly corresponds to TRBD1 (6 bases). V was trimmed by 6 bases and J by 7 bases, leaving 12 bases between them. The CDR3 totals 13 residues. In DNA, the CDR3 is TGTGCCAGCAGCCAGGGGTGGGGTGAAAAACTGTTTTTT. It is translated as CASSQGWGEKLFF.

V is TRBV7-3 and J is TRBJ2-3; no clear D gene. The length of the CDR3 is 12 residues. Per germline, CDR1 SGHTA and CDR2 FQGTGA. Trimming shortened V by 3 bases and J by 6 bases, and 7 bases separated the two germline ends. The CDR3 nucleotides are TGTGCCAGCAGCTTTGAAGCCGATACGCAGTATTTT. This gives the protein CASSFEADTQYF.

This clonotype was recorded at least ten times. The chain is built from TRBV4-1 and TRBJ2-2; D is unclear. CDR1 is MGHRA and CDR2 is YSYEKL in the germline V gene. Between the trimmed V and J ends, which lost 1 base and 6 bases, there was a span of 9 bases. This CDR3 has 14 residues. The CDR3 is CASSQVILAGELFF. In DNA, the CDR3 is TGCGCCAGCAGCCAAGTCATTCTAGCCGGGGAGCTGTTTTTT.